The 21 T cell receptor beta chains below were found in one sample sequenced in a study of cytomegalovirus exposure and HLA in healthy donors. The PCR made use of 60 Vbeta and 13 Jbeta primers. This table comes from immunoSEQ multiplex PCR, and its TCRdb copy is limited to in-frame clones, with some not included. Of under 200,000 clones detected, 65% to 85% appear once; the ten largest clones hold around 3.2%. Specimen: PBMCs. The receptors shown here come from a woman aged 50 to 60 in good health and CMV-seropositive.

The chain has TRBV5-6 and TRBJ1-2; 7 bases are shared with TRBD1. V shed 4 bases and J 3 bases; nucleotides not matched to a gene: 6. This CDR3 spans 14 amino acids. CDR1 and CDR2 from the germline V gene are SGHDT and YYEEEE. DNA of the CDR3: TGTGCCAGCAGCACCAGTACAGGGGACTATGGCTACACCTTC. This translates into CASSTSTGDYGYTF.

This chain links TRBV4-3 with TRBJ1-2, with D possibly being TRBD1 (5 bases). The CDR3 sequence is 15 residues long. Germline assignment: CDR1 LGHNA and CDR2 YSLEER. V gave up 0 bases and J gave up 4 bases, with 12 bases separating them. The CDR3: CASSQDAGGGYGYTF. CDR3 sequence (DNA): TGCGCCAGCAGCCAAGATGCGGGGGGAGGCTATGGCTACACCTTC.

The chain carries TRBV11-3 and TRBJ1-1; TRBD1 might be the D (5 bases). This CDR3 has 13 residues. V lost 5 bases to trimming and J lost 8 bases, with 15 bases between them. CDR1 and CDR2 from the germline V gene are SGHNT and YENEEA. CDR3 coding DNA: TGTGCCAGCAGCCCAGGTACCGGGGGAGAAGCTTTCTTT. Protein product: CASSPGTGGEAFF.

The rearrangement joins TRBV6-1 to TRBJ2-3, with 8 bases that match TRBD1. CDR1 MNHNS and CDR2 SASEGT come from the germline V gene. V dropped 3 bases and J dropped 4; count of bases not matched to a gene: 9. The CDR3 length is 16 residues. CDR3 nucleotides: TGTGCCAGCAGTGACCGGCAGGGGGCGCACTCAGATACGCAGTATTTT. It yields the protein CASSDRQGAHSDTQYF.

This rearrangement joins TRBV9 to TRBJ1-4; 7 positions match TRBD1. The ends lost 0 bases at V and 8 bases at J; junction bases unmatched: 4. Germline lookup yields CDR1 SGDLS and CDR2 YYNGEE. CDR3 size: 14 residues. CDR3 loop: CASSVGDSEEKLFF. The CDR3 region has the DNA TGTGCCAGCAGCGTAGGGGACAGTGAGGAAAAACTGTTTTTT.

The chain carries TRBV7-2 and TRBJ1-5; D remains unclear. With 4 bases removed from V and 3 bases from J, the gap between germline ends came to 7 bases. The CDR3 extends over 13 amino acids. CDR1 and CDR2 (germline): SGHTA, FQGNSA. In DNA form, the CDR3 reads TGTGCCAGCAGCTCCAGTTTCAATCAGCCCCAGCATTTT. This sequence encodes CASSSSFNQPQHF.

The rearrangement links TRBV11-3 to TRBJ1-1; TRBD1 aligns across 7 bases. Germline assignment: CDR1 SGHNT and CDR2 YENEEA. The CDR3 has 15 residues. J was trimmed by 1 base and V by 1 base; bases with no gene match: 3. For the CDR3, the DNA is TGTGCCAGCAGCTTAGCCGGACAGGAGAACACTGAAGCTTTCTTT. This gives the protein CASSLAGQENTEAFF.

The rearrangement joins TRBV28 to TRBJ1-5; D gene uncertain. CDR3 length equals 13 residues. V lost 6 bases and J lost 0, with 6 bases in between. In germline, CDR1 is MDHEN, CDR2 SYDVKM. The CDR3 nucleotides are TGTGCCAGCAGCACCTATAGCAATCAGCCCCAGCATTTT. Encoded protein: CASSTYSNQPQHF.

V usage is TRBV27 and J usage is TRBJ2-3, with D possibly matching TRBD2 (5 bases). Germline-derived CDR1 and CDR2 are MNHEY and SMNVEV (reference sequence). The V and J ends lost 5 bases and 0 bases respectively, with 12 bases between them. This CDR3 has 15 residues. CDR3: CASSPWVASTDTQYF. The CDR3 DNA is TGTGCCAGCAGTCCCTGGGTAGCGAGCACAGATACGCAGTATTTT.

The rearrangement links TRBV15 to TRBJ2-5, with a weak D call TRBD2 (5 bases). This CDR3 spans 15 amino acids. Germline CDR1 LNHNV, CDR2 YYDKDF (reference sequence). The V and J ends lost 1 base and 9 bases respectively, with 18 bases between them. CDR3: CATSRGGAARAAQYF. The CDR3 DNA reads as TGTGCCACCAGCAGAGGTGGAGCGGCCCGGGCGGCCCAGTACTTC.

This clone was recorded a few times. The genes are TRBV7-2 and TRBJ1-4; 8 positions match TRBD1. This CDR3 is built from 13 residues. The V segment lost 6 bases and the J segment 7 bases; nucleotides outside the gene matches: 4. Per the germline V gene, CDR1 is SGHTA and CDR2 is FQGNSA. In DNA, the CDR3 is TGTGCCAGCAGGAAACAGGGGGGTGAAAAACTGTTTTTT. Translated, it gives CASRKQGGEKLFF. Together with reference TRBV7-2 and TRBJ1-4, the CDR3 gives the full variable domain: GAGVSQSPSNKVTEKGKDVELRCDPISGHTALYWYRQSLGQGLEFLIYFQGNSAPDKSGLPSDRFSAERTGGSVSTLTIQRTQQEDSAVYLCASRKQGGEKLFFGSGTQLSVL.

This chain connects TRBV19 to TRBJ2-7; 12 bases map to TRBD2. Germline CDR1 LNHDA, CDR2 SQIVND (reference sequence). This CDR3 has 16 residues. J was trimmed by 3 bases and V by 6 bases; bases with no gene match: 9. The CDR3 loop is CASSLGRLAGVYEQYF. CDR3 coding DNA: TGTGCCAGTAGCTTAGGGAGACTAGCGGGGGTCTACGAGCAGTACTTC.

J is TRBJ1-1 and V is TRBV5-1; D possibly corresponds to TRBD1 (6 bases). The CDR3 is made up of 15 amino acids. Trimming took 5 bases from V and 0 from J, leaving 14 bases between them. Germline V gives CDR1 SGHRS, CDR2 YFSETQ. The CDR3, as DNA: TGCGCCAGCAGTACCGGACAGCCCGTGAACACTGAAGCTTTCTTT. This codes for CASSTGQPVNTEAFF. Filled out from reference TRBV5-1 and TRBJ1-1, the complete variable domain reads KAGVTQTPRYLIKTRGQQVTLSCSPISGHRSVSWYQQTPGQGLQFLFEYFSETQRNKGNFPGRFSGRQFSNSRSEMNVSTLELGDSALYLCASSTGQPVNTEAFFGQGTRLTVV.

A note on this clone: The sample has other DNA sequences that encode this CDR3 too. Written as DNA, the CDR3 is TGTGCCAGCAGCTTGAGGCGAGACAATGAGCAGTTCTTC. Translation gives CASSLRRDNEQFF. The rearrangement uses TRBV7-2 and TRBJ2-1; D not resolved. The CDR3 contains 13 residues. V was clipped by 3 bases and J by 5 bases, with 8 bases between them. Germline V gene lookup returns CDR1 SGHTA and CDR2 FQGNSA.

The V gene is TRBV7-3, the J gene TRBJ2-1, with 13 bases matching TRBD2. With 2 bases clipped from V and 9 bases from J, the junction kept 10 bases outside the gene matches. CDR1 and CDR2 from the germline V gene are SGHTA and FQGTGA. This CDR3 region has 17 residues. This chain's CDR3 is CASSLVPGLAGAGEQFF. DNA for the CDR3: TGTGCCAGCAGCTTAGTTCCCGGACTAGCGGGAGCAGGTGAGCAGTTCTTC.

The V call is TRBV9, the J call TRBJ2-1, with TRBD2 matching over 13 bases. This CDR3 spans 15 amino acids. Germline CDR1 is SGDLS and CDR2 is YYNGEE. After removal of 4 bases from V and 6 bases from J, the junction contained 4 bases not matched to a gene. CDR3: CASSPRTSGSNEQFF. Written as DNA, the CDR3 is TGTGCCAGCAGCCCTCGGACTAGCGGGAGCAATGAGCAGTTCTTC.

The chain links TRBV7-3 to TRBJ2-1, with TRBD2 matching 8 bases. In germline, CDR1 is SGHTA, CDR2 FQGTGA. The CDR3 has 19 residues. J was trimmed by 7 bases and V by 1 base; bases with no gene match: 18. CDR3 region: CASSLRRQTLAGSVNEQFF. DNA for the CDR3: TGTGCCAGCAGCTTAAGACGTCAAACTTTAGCGGGGAGCGTGAATGAGCAGTTCTTC. The variable domain in full, completed from reference TRBV7-3 and TRBJ2-1, reads GAGVSQTPSNKVTEKGKYVELRCDPISGHTALYWYRQSLGQGPEFLIYFQGTGAADDSGLPNDRFFAVRPEGSVSTLKIQRTERGDSAVYLCASSLRRQTLAGSVNEQFFGPGTRLTVL.

The chain employs TRBV18 and TRBJ1-3; possible D gene TRBD1, 5 bases. The CDR3 is 18 amino acids. The V end lost 3 bases, the J end lost 0 bases, and 18 bases lay between the germline ends. The V gene's germline CDR1 is KGHSH and CDR2 LQKENI. The CDR3 loop reads CASSPQKSRGGSGNTIYF. DNA of the CDR3: TGTGCCAGCTCACCCCAAAAGAGCCGCGGGGGCTCTGGAAACACCATATATTTT.

The chain is built from TRBV5-6 and TRBJ2-5; 8 bases match TRBD2. Germline V lookup: CDR1 SGHDT, CDR2 YYEEEE. The V gene end was trimmed by 4 bases and the J gene end by 4 bases; junction bases not matched to a gene: 15. This CDR3 comprises 17 residues. CDR3 in amino acids: CASSLGGVSGAVETQYF. As DNA, the CDR3 is TGTGCCAGCAGCCTCGGGGGGGTGAGCGGGGCGGTAGAGACCCAGTACTTC.

This clone was counted between two and nine times. This chain uses TRBV2 with TRBJ2-2, with 12 bases matching TRBD2. The germline V gene encodes CDR1 SNHLY and CDR2 FYNNEI. The ends lost 6 bases at V and 6 bases at J; junction bases unmatched: 5. The CDR3 loop spans 15 amino acids. The CDR3: CASSRLAGEAGELFF. CDR3 nucleotide sequence: TGTGCCAGCAGCCGACTAGCGGGGGAGGCCGGGGAGCTGTTTTTT.

CDR3 in amino acids: CASSFDRGSTDSPLHF. DNA for the CDR3: TGTGCCAGCAGTTTCGACAGGGGATCCACTGATTCACCCCTCCACTTT. V gene TRBV7-9 combines with J gene TRBJ1-6; TRBD1 matches at 8 bases. The length of the CDR3 is 16 residues. Trimming cost V 6 bases and J 8 bases; bases outside gene matches: 12. The germline V gene encodes CDR1 SEHNR and CDR2 FQNEAQ (reference sequence).